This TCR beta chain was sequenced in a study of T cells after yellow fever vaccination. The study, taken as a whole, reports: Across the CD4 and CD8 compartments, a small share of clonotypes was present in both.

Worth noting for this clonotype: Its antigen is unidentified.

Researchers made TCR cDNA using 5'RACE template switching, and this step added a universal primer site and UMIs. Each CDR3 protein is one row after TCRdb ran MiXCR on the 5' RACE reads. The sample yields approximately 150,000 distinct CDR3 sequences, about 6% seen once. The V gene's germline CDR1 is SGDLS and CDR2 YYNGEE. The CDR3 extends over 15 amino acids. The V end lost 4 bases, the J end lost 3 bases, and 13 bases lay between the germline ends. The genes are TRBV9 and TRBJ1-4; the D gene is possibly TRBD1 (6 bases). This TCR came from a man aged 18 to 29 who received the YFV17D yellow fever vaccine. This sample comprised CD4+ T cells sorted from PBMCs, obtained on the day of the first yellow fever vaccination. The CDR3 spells CASSFRGFPNEKLFF. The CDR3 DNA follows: TGTGCCAGCAGCTTCAGGGGTTTCCCTAATGAAAAACTGTTTTTT.